This T cell receptor (beta chain) was identified during a study of T cells in Graves' hyperthyroidism and ophthalmopathy. Looking at the study overall: At the time of initial diagnosis and before any treatment, peripheral blood was collected.

Amplified TCR beta CDR3 regions derived from RNA transcripts. When the TCR CDR3 underwent first-round RT-PCR, the HTBI primer set was used. From the multiplex PCR reads, TCRdb called clonotypes with MiXCR, one entry per CDR3 protein. The sample holds around 340,000 distinct CDR3 sequences; 15% to 20% are singletons and the top ten take approximately 49%. A lack of ophthalmopathy progression within 18 months defined stable Graves' hyperthyroidism. Germline-derived CDR1 and CDR2 are SGHAT and FQNNGV. The CDR3 extends over 17 amino acids. Trimming cost V 4 bases and J 0 bases; bases outside gene matches: 5.

The chain carries TRBV11-2 and TRBJ2-2; TRBD2 matches 10 bases. This receptor was identified in a woman in her 50s with Graves' hyperthyroidism. The sequenced sample consisted of blood. CDR3 nucleotides: TGTGCCAGCAGCTCCAGCGGGGGGGCCACGAACACCGGGGAGCTGTTTTTT. Protein: CASSSSGGATNTGELFF.